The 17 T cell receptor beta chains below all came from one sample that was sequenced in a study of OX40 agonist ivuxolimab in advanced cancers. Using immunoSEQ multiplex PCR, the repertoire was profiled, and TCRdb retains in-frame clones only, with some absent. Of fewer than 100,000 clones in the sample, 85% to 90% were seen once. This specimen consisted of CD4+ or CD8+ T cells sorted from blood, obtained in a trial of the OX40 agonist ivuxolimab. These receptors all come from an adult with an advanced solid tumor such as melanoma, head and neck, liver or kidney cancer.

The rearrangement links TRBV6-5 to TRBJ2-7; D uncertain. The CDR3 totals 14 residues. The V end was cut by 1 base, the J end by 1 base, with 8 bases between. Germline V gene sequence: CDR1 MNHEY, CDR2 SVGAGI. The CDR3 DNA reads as TGTGCCAGCAGTTACTTTGGTCCATCCTACGAGCAGTACTTC. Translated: CASSYFGPSYEQYF.

CDR3 sequence: CASSPTGSQETQYF. The DNA for the CDR3 is TGCGCCAGCAGTCCGACCGGGAGTCAAGAGACCCAGTACTTC. The chain has TRBV10-1 and TRBJ2-5; D might be TRBD2 (6 bases). The CDR3 covers 14 residues. The V gene's germline CDR1 is WNHNN and CDR2 SYGVQD (reference sequence). Trimming stripped 5 bases from V and 2 bases from J, with 12 bases between.

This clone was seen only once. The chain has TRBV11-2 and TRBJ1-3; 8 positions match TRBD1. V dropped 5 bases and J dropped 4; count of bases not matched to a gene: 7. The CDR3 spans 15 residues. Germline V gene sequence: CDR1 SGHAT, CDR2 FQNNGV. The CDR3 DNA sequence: TGTGCCAGCAGCGCCGCAGGGGGCTTGGGAAACACCATATATTTT. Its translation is CASSAAGGLGNTIYF. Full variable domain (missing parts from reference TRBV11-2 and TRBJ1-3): EAGVAQSPRYKIIEKRQSVAFWCNPISGHATLYWYQQILGQGPKLLIQFQNNGVVDDSQLPKDRFSAERLKGVDSTLKIQPAKLEDSAVYLCASSAAGGLGNTIYFGEGSWLTVV.

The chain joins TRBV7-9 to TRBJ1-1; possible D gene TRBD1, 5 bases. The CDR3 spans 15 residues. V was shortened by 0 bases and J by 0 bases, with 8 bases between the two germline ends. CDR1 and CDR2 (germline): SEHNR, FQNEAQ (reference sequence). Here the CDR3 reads CASSLARQLNTEAFF. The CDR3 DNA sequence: TGTGCCAGCAGCTTAGCGCGACAGTTGAACACTGAAGCTTTCTTT. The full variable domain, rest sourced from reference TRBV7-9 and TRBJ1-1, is DTGVSQNPRHKITKRGQNVTFRCDPISEHNRLYWYRQTLGQGPEFLTYFQNEAQLEKSRLLSDRFSAERPKGSFSTLEIQRTEQGDSAMYLCASSLARQLNTEAFFGQGTRLTVV.

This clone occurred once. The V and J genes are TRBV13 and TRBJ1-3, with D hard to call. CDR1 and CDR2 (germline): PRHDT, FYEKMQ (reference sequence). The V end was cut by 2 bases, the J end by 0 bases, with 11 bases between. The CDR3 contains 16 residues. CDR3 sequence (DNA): TGTGCCAGCAGCTTATACTCCTGGAGCTCTGGAAACACCATATATTTT. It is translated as CASSLYSWSSGNTIYF. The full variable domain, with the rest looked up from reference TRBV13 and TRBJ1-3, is AAGVIQSPRHLIKEKRETATLKCYPIPRHDTVYWYQQGPGQDPQFLISFYEKMQSDKGSIPDRFSAQQFSDYHSELNMSSLELGDSALYFCASSLYSWSSGNTIYFGEGSWLTVV.

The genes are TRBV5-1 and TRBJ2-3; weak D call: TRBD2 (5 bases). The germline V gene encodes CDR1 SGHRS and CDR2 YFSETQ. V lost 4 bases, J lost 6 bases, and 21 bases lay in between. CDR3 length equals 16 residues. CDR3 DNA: TGCGCCAGCAGCCGGGATGCCATCGAGGGCTACGATACGCAGTATTTT. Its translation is CASSRDAIEGYDTQYF. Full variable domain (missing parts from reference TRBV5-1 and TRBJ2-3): KAGVTQTPRYLIKTRGQQVTLSCSPISGHRSVSWYQQTPGQGLQFLFEYFSETQRNKGNFPGRFSGRQFSNSRSEMNVSTLELGDSALYLCASSRDAIEGYDTQYFGPGTRLTVL.

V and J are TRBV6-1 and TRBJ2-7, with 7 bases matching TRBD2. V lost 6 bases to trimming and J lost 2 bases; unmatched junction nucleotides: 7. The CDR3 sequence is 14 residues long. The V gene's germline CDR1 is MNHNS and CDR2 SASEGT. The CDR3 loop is CASRVLAVAYEQYF. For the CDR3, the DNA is TGTGCCAGCAGGGTCCTAGCGGTAGCCTACGAGCAGTACTTC.

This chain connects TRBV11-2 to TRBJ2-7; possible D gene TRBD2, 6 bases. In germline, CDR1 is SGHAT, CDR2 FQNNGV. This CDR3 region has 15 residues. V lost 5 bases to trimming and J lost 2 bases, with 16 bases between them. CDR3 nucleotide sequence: TGTGCCAGCAGCCGTGCTGGAGGGGATACCTACGAGCAGTACTTC. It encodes CASSRAGGDTYEQYF.

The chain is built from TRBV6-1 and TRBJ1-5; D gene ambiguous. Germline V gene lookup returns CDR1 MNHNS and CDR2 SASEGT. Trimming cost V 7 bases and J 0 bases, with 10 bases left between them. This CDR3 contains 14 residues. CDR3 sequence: CASTDWNSNQPQHF. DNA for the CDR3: TGTGCCAGCACCGACTGGAATAGCAATCAGCCCCAGCATTTT.

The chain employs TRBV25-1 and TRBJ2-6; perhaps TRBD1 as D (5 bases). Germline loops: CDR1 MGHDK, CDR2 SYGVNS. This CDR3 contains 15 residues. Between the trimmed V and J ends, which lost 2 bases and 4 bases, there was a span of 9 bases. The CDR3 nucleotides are TGTGCCAGCAGTGAAGGCAGGGCCGGGGCCAACGTCCTGACTTTC. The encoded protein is CASSEGRAGANVLTF.

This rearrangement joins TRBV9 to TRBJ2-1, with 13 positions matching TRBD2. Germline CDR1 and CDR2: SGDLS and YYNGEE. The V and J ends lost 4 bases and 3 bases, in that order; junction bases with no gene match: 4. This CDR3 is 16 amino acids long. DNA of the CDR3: TGTGCCAGCAGCACCGGACTAGCGGGAGTCTACAATGAGCAGTTCTTC. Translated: CASSTGLAGVYNEQFF.

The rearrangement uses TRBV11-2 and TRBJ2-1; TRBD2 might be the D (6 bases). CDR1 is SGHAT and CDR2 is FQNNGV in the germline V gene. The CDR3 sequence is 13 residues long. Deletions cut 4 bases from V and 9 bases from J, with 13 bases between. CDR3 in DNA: TGTGCCAGCAGCTGGGGAGGAGCGGGTGAGCAGTTCTTC. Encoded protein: CASSWGGAGEQFF.

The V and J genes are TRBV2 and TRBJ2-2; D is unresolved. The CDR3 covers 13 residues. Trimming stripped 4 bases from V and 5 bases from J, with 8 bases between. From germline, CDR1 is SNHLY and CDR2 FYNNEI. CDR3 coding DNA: TGTGCCAGCAGTGTTGGGGTGACCGGGGAGCTGTTTTTT. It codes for CASSVGVTGELFF. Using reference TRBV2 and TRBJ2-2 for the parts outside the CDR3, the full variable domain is EPEVTQTPSHQVTQMGQEVILRCVPISNHLYFYWYRQILGQKVEFLVSFYNNEISEKSEIFDDQFSVERPDGSNFTLKIRSTKLEDSAMYFCASSVGVTGELFFGEGSRLTVL.

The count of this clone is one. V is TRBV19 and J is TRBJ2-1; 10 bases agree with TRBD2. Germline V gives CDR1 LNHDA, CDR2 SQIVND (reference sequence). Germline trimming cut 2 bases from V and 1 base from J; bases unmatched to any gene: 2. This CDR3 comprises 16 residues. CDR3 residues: CASSITSGMSYNEQFF. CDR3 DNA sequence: TGTGCCAGTAGTATAACTAGCGGGATGTCCTACAATGAGCAGTTCTTC.

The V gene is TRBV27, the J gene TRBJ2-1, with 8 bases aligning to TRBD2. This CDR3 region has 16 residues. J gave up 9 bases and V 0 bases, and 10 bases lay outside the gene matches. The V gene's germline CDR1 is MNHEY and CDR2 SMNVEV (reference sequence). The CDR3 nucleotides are TGTGCCAGCAGTTTATCGTCCGGGAGGGCGGTGAGTGAGCAGTTCTTC. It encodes CASSLSSGRAVSEQFF.

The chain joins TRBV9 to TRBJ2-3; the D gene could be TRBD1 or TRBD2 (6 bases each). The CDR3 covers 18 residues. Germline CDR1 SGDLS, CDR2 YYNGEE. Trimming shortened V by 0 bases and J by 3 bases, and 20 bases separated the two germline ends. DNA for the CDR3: TGTGCCAGCAGCGTAGATACCTTCGGAGGAGGGGGGACAGATACGCAGTATTTT. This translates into CASSVDTFGGGGTDTQYF.

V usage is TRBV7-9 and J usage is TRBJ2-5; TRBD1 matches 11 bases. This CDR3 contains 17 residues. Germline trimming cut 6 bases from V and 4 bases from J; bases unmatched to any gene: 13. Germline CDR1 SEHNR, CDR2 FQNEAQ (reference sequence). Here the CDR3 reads CASSWRFGTGGGETQYF. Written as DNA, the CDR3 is TGTGCCAGCAGTTGGCGATTTGGGACAGGGGGTGGAGAGACCCAGTACTTC.